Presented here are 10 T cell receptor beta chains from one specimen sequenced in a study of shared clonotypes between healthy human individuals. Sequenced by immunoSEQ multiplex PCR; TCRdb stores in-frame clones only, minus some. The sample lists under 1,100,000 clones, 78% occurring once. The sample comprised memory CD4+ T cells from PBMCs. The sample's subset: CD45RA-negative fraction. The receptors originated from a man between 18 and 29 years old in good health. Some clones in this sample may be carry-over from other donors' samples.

In nucleotides, the CDR3 is TGTGCCAGCAGCGAGCGAATGAACACCGGGGAGCTGTTTTTT. Translation: CASSERMNTGELFF. The V call is TRBV9, the J call TRBJ2-2; D call uncertain. The length of the CDR3 is 14 residues. V lost 3 bases and J 1 base, leaving 7 bases between the germline ends. The V gene's germline CDR1 is SGDLS and CDR2 YYNGEE.

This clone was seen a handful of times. The DNA for the CDR3 is TGTGCCAGCAGTTACGACTATGACAGGGCTCCTGAAGCTTTCTTT. Protein: CASSYDYDRAPEAFF. V usage is TRBV6-6 and J usage is TRBJ1-1, with TRBD1 matching 7 bases. Germline V gene lookup returns CDR1 MNHNY and CDR2 SVGAGI (reference sequence). V lost 2 bases, J lost 6 bases, and 9 bases stayed unmatched. The CDR3 length is 15 residues.

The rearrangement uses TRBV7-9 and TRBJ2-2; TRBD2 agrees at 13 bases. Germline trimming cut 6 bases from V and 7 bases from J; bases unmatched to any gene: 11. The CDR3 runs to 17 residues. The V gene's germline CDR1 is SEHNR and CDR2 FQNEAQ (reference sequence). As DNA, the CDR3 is TGTGCCAGCAGTTCTCAAGGACTAGCGGGAGCTAGCGGGGAGCTGTTTTTT. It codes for CASSSQGLAGASGELFF. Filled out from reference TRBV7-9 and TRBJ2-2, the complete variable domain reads DTGVSQNPRHKITKRGQNVTFRCDPISEHNRLYWYRQTLGQGPEFLTYFQNEAQLEKSRLLSDRFSAERPKGSFSTLEIQRTEQGDSAMYLCASSSQGLAGASGELFFGEGSRLTVL.

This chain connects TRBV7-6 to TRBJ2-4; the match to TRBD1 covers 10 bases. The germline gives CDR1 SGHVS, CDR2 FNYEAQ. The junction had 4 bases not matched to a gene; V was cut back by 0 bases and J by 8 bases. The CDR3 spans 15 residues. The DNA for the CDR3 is TGTGCCAGCAGCTTAGCTGGGACAGGGGTTGACATTCAGTACTTC. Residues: CASSLAGTGVDIQYF.

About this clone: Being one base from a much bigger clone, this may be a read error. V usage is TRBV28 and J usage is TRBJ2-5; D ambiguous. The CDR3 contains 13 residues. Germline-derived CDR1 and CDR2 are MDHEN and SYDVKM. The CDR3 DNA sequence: TGTGCCGGCAGTTTATCCGGCCAAGAGACCCAGTACTTC. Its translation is CAGSLSGQETQYF.

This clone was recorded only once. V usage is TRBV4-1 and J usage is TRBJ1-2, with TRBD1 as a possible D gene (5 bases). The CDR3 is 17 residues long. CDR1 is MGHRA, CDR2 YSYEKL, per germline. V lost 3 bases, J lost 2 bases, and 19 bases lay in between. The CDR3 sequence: CASSQGRGAGENYGYTF. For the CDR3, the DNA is TGCGCCAGCAGCCAGGGGCGTGGGGCGGGCGAGAACTATGGCTACACCTTC.

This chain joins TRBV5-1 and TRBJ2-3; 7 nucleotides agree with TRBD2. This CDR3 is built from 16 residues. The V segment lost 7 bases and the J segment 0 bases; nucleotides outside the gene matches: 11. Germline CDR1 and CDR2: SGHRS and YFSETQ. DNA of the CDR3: TGCGCCAGCTCTATAGCGGGTAACCCTAGCACAGATACGCAGTATTTT. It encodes CASSIAGNPSTDTQYF.

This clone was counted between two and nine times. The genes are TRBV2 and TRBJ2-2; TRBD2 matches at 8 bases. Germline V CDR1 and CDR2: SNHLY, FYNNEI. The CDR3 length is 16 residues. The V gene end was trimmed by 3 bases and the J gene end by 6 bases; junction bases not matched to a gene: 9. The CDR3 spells CASSERAGGLAGELFF. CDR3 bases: TGTGCCAGCAGTGAGAGGGCGGGAGGACTGGCCGGGGAGCTGTTTTTT.

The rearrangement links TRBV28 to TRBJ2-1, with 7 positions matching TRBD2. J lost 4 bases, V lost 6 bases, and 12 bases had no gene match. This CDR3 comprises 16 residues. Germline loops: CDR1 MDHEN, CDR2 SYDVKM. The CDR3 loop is CASSQLPGGFYNEQFF. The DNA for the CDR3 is TGTGCCAGCAGCCAACTACCGGGAGGCTTTTACAATGAGCAGTTCTTC.

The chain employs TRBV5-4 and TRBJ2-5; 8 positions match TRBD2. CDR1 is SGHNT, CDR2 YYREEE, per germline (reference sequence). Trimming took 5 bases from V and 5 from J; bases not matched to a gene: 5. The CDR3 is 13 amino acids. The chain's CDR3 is CASRSGGGETQYF. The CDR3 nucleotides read TGTGCCAGCAGATCGGGAGGGGGGGAGACCCAGTACTTC.